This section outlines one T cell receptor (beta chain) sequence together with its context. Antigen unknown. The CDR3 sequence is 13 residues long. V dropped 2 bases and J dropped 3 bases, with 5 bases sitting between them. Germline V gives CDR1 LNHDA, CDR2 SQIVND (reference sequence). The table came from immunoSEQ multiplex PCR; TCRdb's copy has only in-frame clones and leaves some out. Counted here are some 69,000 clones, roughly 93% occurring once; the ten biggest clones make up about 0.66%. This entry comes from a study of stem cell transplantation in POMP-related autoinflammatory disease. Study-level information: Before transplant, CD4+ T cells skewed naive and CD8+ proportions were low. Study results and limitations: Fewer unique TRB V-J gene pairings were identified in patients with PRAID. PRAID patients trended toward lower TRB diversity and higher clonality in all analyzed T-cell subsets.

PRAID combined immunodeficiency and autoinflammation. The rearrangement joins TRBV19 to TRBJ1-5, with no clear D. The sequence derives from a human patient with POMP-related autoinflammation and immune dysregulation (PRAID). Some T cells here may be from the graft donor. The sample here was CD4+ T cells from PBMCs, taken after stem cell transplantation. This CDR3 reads CASSIRVNQPQHF. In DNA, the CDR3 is TGTGCCAGTAGTATAAGGGTCAATCAGCCCCAGCATTTT.